The 30 T cell receptor beta chains in this list originate from one sample, sequenced in a study of blood T cell repertoires in COVID-19. The method was immunoSEQ multiplex PCR; TCRdb's version includes in-frame clones alone and lacks a portion of them. The sample has about 210,000 clones, approximately 90% seen once. The sequenced material came from peripheral blood. All receptors derive from a man aged 65 to 79 with acute or convalescent COVID-19.

The chain is built from TRBV5-1 and TRBJ2-1; TRBD2 agrees at 10 bases. The junction had 4 bases not matched to a gene; V was cut back by 0 bases and J by 7 bases. There are 15 residues in the CDR3. The germline gives CDR1 SGHRS, CDR2 YFSETQ. The CDR3 loop is CASSLVAGGGNEQFF. The CDR3 bases are TGCGCCAGCAGCTTGGTAGCGGGAGGAGGTAATGAGCAGTTCTTC.

The J gene is TRBJ1-1, the V gene TRBV6-5, with D hard to call. This CDR3 spans 14 amino acids. V was clipped by 0 bases and J by 7 bases, with 12 bases between them. The germline V gene encodes CDR1 MNHEY and CDR2 SVGAGI. CDR3 loop: CASSYSGQRVEAFF. The CDR3 nucleotides read TGTGCCAGCAGTTACTCGGGCCAGAGGGTTGAAGCTTTCTTT.

Remarks on this clone: No DNA is shown, since the ends of the CDR3 on it are uncertain; the CDR3 is the one TCRdb lists. J is TRBJ2-3 and V is TRBV21-1; the D segment call TRBD1 is taken from the table without a DNA check. TRBV21-1 is classified as a pseudogene. Ends included, the CDR3 has 18 residues. CDR3 loop: CASSKFLVGQGASDTQYF.

The rearrangement uses TRBV6-5 and TRBJ1-1; 8 bases line up with TRBD1. The CDR3 is 16 amino acids. The germline V gene has CDR1 MNHEY and CDR2 SVGAGI. V lost 2 bases to trimming and J lost 11 bases; unmatched junction nucleotides: 16. The CDR3 sequence is CASSYLPGQGFGEAFF. CDR3 sequence (DNA): TGTGCCAGCAGTTACCTCCCCGGACAGGGATTTGGTGAGGCTTTCTTT.

The chain combines TRBV4-1 with TRBJ1-2; D is uncertain. The CDR3 covers 16 residues. Germline V gene data show CDR1 as MGHRA and CDR2 as YSYEKL. With 0 bases removed from V and 4 bases from J, the gap between germline ends came to 15 bases. The CDR3 region has the DNA TGCGCCAGCAGCCAAGATAACGGCAACTACTTCTATGGCTACACCTTC. Protein sequence: CASSQDNGNYFYGYTF.

This sequence joins TRBV7-9 and TRBJ2-7; TRBD2 matches at 11 bases. From germline, CDR1 is SEHNR and CDR2 FQNEAQ (reference sequence). The CDR3 runs 15 residues. V lost 5 bases, J lost 2 bases, and 5 bases stayed unmatched. CDR3 region: CASSPASGRPYEQYF. CDR3 bases: TGTGCCAGCAGCCCTGCTAGCGGGAGGCCCTACGAGCAGTACTTC.

This clone appeared a single time. The chain has TRBV6-5 and TRBJ2-1, with D possibly TRBD2 on 6 matching bases. The CDR3 runs 14 residues. The ends were cut back, 6 bases at V and 4 bases at J, with 13 bases in the middle. In germline, CDR1 is MNHEY, CDR2 SVGAGI. CDR3 sequence (DNA): TGTGCCAGCAGCGCTAGTGGAGGGTACAATGAGCAGTTCTTC. Translating gives CASSASGGYNEQFF.

This rearrangement joins TRBV7-9 to TRBJ2-1; 7 bases fit TRBD1. Germline V gene data show CDR1 as SEHNR and CDR2 as FQNEAQ (reference sequence). V lost 4 bases to trimming and J lost 3 bases; unmatched junction nucleotides: 9. This CDR3 spans 16 amino acids. The CDR3 DNA follows: TGTGCCAGCAGCTCCACCCGACAGGGCTTCTACAATGAGCAGTTCTTC. As protein: CASSSTRQGFYNEQFF.

V is TRBV6-6 and J is TRBJ1-1, with D possibly matching TRBD1 (6 bases). Germline V lookup: CDR1 MNHNY, CDR2 SVGAGI (reference sequence). The CDR3 runs 14 residues. The germline V and J ends were trimmed by 6 bases and 4 bases, with 15 bases remaining between them. CDR3 loop: CASSIGGGGTEAFF. In DNA, the CDR3 is TGTGCCAGCAGCATAGGGGGTGGCGGCACTGAAGCTTTCTTT.

This sequence joins TRBV3-1 (or the pseudogene TRBV3-2) and TRBJ1-1; no clear D. The V and J ends lost 5 bases and 5 bases respectively, with 18 bases between them. Germline CDR1 and CDR2: LGHDT and YNNKEL (reference sequence). The CDR3 consists of 15 residues. The CDR3 region is CASSSTSGSRTEAFF. The CDR3 DNA is TGTGCCAGCAGCTCAACTTCGGGATCGAGAACTGAAGCTTTCTTT.

This chain connects TRBV28 to TRBJ2-7; D gene uncertain. The germline V and J ends were trimmed by 2 bases and 4 bases, with 12 bases remaining between them. Germline CDR1 MDHEN, CDR2 SYDVKM. There are 14 residues in the CDR3. The CDR3 coding sequence is TGTGCCAGCAGTTTAATTCAGGTCACTTACGAGCAGTACTTC. Its translation: CASSLIQVTYEQYF.

The gene calls are TRBV11-3 and TRBJ2-2, with D tentatively TRBD2 (6 bases). The CDR3 is 15 amino acids. The V and J ends lost 5 bases and 3 bases respectively, with 13 bases between them. Germline assignment: CDR1 SGHNT and CDR2 YENEEA. The CDR3 DNA sequence: TGTGCCAGCAGCCAGATGGGAGGAGACACCGGGGAGCTGTTTTTT. This gives the protein CASSQMGGDTGELFF. Full variable domain (missing parts from reference TRBV11-3 and TRBJ2-2): EAGVVQSPRYKIIEKKQPVAFWCNPISGHNTLYWYLQNLGQGPELLIRYENEEAVDDSQLPKDRFSAERLKGVDSTLKIQPAELGDSAVYLCASSQMGGDTGELFFGEGSRLTVL.

The gene calls are TRBV30 and TRBJ2-7; TRBD1 matches at 9 bases. CDR3 length: 13 amino acids. Trimming removed 5 bases from V and 2 bases from J; junction bases left unmatched: 4. Per germline, CDR1 GTSNPN and CDR2 SVGIG (reference sequence). In DNA form, the CDR3 reads TGTGCCTGGGACGGACAGGGGACCTACGAGCAGTACTTC. Translating it yields CAWDGQGTYEQYF.

The chain carries TRBV12-3 or TRBV12-4 and TRBJ2-1; no definite D call. The V gene lost 5 bases and the J gene lost 7 bases, with 9 bases spanning the gap. The CDR3 covers 12 residues. The CDR3 DNA reads as TGTGCCAGCAGTCTAAGCCCGAATGAGCAGTTCTTC. Amino acids: CASSLSPNEQFF.

The chain carries TRBV18 and TRBJ1-6; 7 bases align to TRBD1. This CDR3 is built from 19 residues. Germline CDR1 is KGHSH and CDR2 is LQKENI. Germline trimming cut 6 bases from V and 7 bases from J; bases unmatched to any gene: 21. The CDR3 DNA reads as TGTGCCAGCTCCCAACGCACCCCGGGACAACAGGGGAGCAATTCACCCCTCCACTTT. Residues: CASSQRTPGQQGSNSPLHF.

The rearrangement uses TRBV18 and TRBJ2-3, with D perhaps TRBD2 (5 bases). The length of the CDR3 is 17 residues. Per the germline V gene, CDR1 is KGHSH and CDR2 is LQKENI. The V and J ends lost 3 bases and 1 base respectively, with 17 bases between them. CDR3 residues: CASSPLPGLARTDTQYF. The DNA for the CDR3 is TGTGCCAGCTCACCCCTGCCGGGGTTAGCACGCACAGATACGCAGTATTTT. Looking up the rest from reference TRBV18 and TRBJ2-3 gives the full variable domain: NAGVMQNPRHLVRRRGQEARLRCSPMKGHSHVYWYRQLPEEGLKFMVYLQKENIIDESGMPKERFSAEFPKEGPSILRIQQVVRGDSAAYFCASSPLPGLARTDTQYFGPGTRLTVL.

The gene calls are TRBV6-5 and TRBJ2-7, with 7 nucleotides matching TRBD1. Germline V gene lookup returns CDR1 MNHEY and CDR2 SVGAGI. The CDR3 is made up of 15 amino acids. V gave up 5 bases and J gave up 1 base; unmatched junction bases: 8. The CDR3 DNA follows: TGTGCCAGCAGTCGACAGGGATGGGGGTCCTACGAGCAGTACTTC. It is translated as CASSRQGWGSYEQYF.

The chain joins TRBV7-2 to TRBJ2-1, with 9 bases fitting TRBD1. V dropped 7 bases and J dropped 8; count of bases not matched to a gene: 9. From germline, CDR1 is SGHTA and CDR2 FQGNSA. The CDR3 has 14 residues. CDR3 amino acids: CASTVGDRVHEQFF. Written as DNA, the CDR3 is TGTGCCAGCACCGTCGGGGACAGGGTCCATGAGCAGTTCTTC.

The genes are TRBV12-3 or TRBV12-4 and TRBJ1-5, with 7 bases lining up with TRBD1. The CDR3 consists of 13 residues. Germline trimming cut 6 bases from V and 5 bases from J; bases unmatched to any gene: 4. The CDR3 region is CASSQTGDQPQHF. The CDR3 coding sequence is TGTGCCAGCAGCCAAACAGGGGATCAGCCCCAGCATTTT.

This chain joins TRBV5-1 and TRBJ1-2; no firm D call. The V end lost 2 bases, the J end lost 1 base, and 9 bases lay between the germline ends. CDR1 and CDR2 (germline): SGHRS, YFSETQ. The CDR3 length is 14 residues. This CDR3 is CASSLETGNYGYTF. The DNA of the CDR3 is TGCGCCAGCAGCTTAGAGACGGGTAACTATGGCTACACCTTC. The full variable domain, with the rest looked up from reference TRBV5-1 and TRBJ1-2, is KAGVTQTPRYLIKTRGQQVTLSCSPISGHRSVSWYQQTPGQGLQFLFEYFSETQRNKGNFPGRFSGRQFSNSRSEMNVSTLELGDSALYLCASSLETGNYGYTFGSGTRLTVV.

The rearrangement uses TRBV29-1 and TRBJ2-1; 7 bases fit TRBD2. J gave up 9 bases and V 2 bases, and 22 bases lay outside the gene matches. Germline CDR1 and CDR2: SQVTM and ANQGSEA. CDR3 size: 18 residues. CDR3 amino acids: CSVERRELQATGFGEQFF. CDR3 sequence (DNA): TGCAGCGTTGAACGGCGGGAGCTTCAGGCTACGGGATTTGGTGAGCAGTTCTTC.

The sample holds one count of this clone. V and J are TRBV19 and TRBJ1-2, with 9 bases lining up with TRBD1. CDR3 length: 14 amino acids. Germline loops: CDR1 LNHDA, CDR2 SQIVND (reference sequence). V shed 5 bases and J 4 bases; nucleotides not matched to a gene: 5. The DNA for the CDR3 is TGTGCCAGTAGTGGACAGGGGTCCGTCTATGGCTACACCTTC. This sequence encodes CASSGQGSVYGYTF.

The rearrangement joins TRBV11-2 to TRBJ2-7; possible D gene TRBD2, 6 bases. The germline V gene encodes CDR1 SGHAT and CDR2 FQNNGV. The CDR3 has 14 residues. The germline V and J ends were trimmed by 1 base and 3 bases, with 10 bases remaining between them. The CDR3 region has the DNA TGTGCCAGCAGCTTAGCCGCGGGGCTCTACGAGCAGTACTTC. It codes for CASSLAAGLYEQYF.

The CDR3 loop is CSASDRATNYGYTF. The CDR3 DNA reads as TGCAGCGCCTCGGACAGGGCAACTAACTATGGCTACACCTTC. The rearrangement uses TRBV29-1 and TRBJ1-2; 8 bases match TRBD1. Germline CDR1 reads SQVTM; CDR2 reads ANQGSEA. V shed 7 bases and J 0 bases; nucleotides not matched to a gene: 7. The length of the CDR3 is 14 residues.

V and J are TRBV2 and TRBJ1-2, with unresolved D. V was clipped by 6 bases and J by 4 bases, with 6 bases between them. This CDR3 is 11 amino acids long. Per germline, CDR1 SNHLY and CDR2 FYNNEI. Here the CDR3 reads CASRSFYGYTF. In nucleotides, the CDR3 is TGTGCCAGCAGATCGTTCTATGGCTACACCTTC.

The genes are TRBV14 and TRBJ2-5; TRBD1 might be the D (6 bases). Germline V gives CDR1 SGHDN, CDR2 FVKESK. The CDR3 has 16 amino acids. Trimming cost V 1 base and J 5 bases, with 17 bases left between them. Here the CDR3 reads CASSQVWAGVMETQYF. The CDR3 DNA reads TGTGCCAGCAGCCAAGTTTGGGCAGGGGTGATGGAGACCCAGTACTTC.

There are a few counts of this clone. The rearrangement uses TRBV7-2 and TRBJ1-6; possibly TRBD1 for D (6 bases). V lost 4 bases, J lost 8 bases, and 15 bases lay in between. Germline lookup yields CDR1 SGHTA and CDR2 FQGNSA. The CDR3 consists of 15 residues. The CDR3: CASSSQPGDDSPLHF. The CDR3 DNA sequence: TGTGCCAGCAGCTCACAACCAGGGGATGATTCACCCCTCCACTTT. Full variable domain (rest looked up from reference TRBV7-2 and TRBJ1-6): GAGVSQSPSNKVTEKGKDVELRCDPISGHTALYWYRQSLGQGLEFLIYFQGNSAPDKSGLPSDRFSAERTGGSVSTLTIQRTQQEDSAVYLCASSSQPGDDSPLHFGNGTRLTVT.

The CDR3 reads CASSTEILVSGEQFF. CDR3 nucleotides: TGTGCCAGTAGTACCGAAATTCTAGTATCGGGTGAGCAGTTCTTC. The chain has TRBV19 and TRBJ2-1; D remains ambiguous. Trimming removed 4 bases at V and 9 bases at J, with 19 bases between. Germline V gene sequence: CDR1 LNHDA, CDR2 SQIVND (reference sequence). CDR3 length equals 15 residues.

This rearrangement joins TRBV5-1 to TRBJ2-7, with 13 bases matching TRBD2. The CDR3 spans 16 residues. From germline, CDR1 is SGHRS and CDR2 YFSETQ. V trimming: 4 bases; J trimming: 5 bases; junction bases outside the gene matches: 9. CDR3 sequence (DNA): TGCGCCAGCAGCCCGCCAAGACTAGCGGGAGGCGACGAGCAGTACTTC. Translation gives CASSPPRLAGGDEQYF.

This sequence joins TRBV29-1 and TRBJ1-2; 11 nucleotides match TRBD1. This CDR3 contains 12 residues. Germline V CDR1 and CDR2: SQVTM, ANQGSEA. The V and J ends lost 6 bases and 6 bases, in that order; junction bases with no gene match: 3. This chain's CDR3 is CSVGDRGDGYTF. The CDR3 nucleotides read TGCAGCGTGGGGGACAGGGGGGATGGCTACACCTTC.